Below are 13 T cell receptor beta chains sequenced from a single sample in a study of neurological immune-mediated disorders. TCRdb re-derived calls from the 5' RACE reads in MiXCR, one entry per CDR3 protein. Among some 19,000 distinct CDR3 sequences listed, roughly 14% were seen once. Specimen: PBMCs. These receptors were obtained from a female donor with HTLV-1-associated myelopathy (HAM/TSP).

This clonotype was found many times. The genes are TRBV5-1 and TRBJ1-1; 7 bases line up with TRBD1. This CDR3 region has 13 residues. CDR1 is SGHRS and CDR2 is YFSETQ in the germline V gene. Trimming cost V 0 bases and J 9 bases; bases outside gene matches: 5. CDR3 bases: TGCGCCAGCAGCTTGGGACAGGGACGCAAAGCTTTCTTT. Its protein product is CASSLGQGRKAFF.

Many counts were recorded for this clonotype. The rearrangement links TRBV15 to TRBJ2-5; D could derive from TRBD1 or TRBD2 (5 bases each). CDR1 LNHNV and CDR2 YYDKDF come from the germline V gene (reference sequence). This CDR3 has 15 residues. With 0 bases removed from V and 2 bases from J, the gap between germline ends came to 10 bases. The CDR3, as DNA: TGTGCCACCAGCAGAGAGGGGGTCAGGCAAGAGACCCAGTACTTC. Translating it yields CATSREGVRQETQYF.

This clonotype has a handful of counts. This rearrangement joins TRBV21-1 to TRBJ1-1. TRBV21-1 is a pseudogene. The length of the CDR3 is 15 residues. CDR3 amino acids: CASSTTGGANTEAFF. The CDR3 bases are TGTGCCAGCTCAACTACGGGGGGGGCCAACACTGAAGCTTTCTTT.

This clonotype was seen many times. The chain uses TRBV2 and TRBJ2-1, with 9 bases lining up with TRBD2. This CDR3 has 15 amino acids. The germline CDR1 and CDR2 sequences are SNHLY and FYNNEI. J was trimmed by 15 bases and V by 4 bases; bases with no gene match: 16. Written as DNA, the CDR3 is TGTGCCAGCAGTGGTCGGCTAGCGGGATTCTTGCGGCCGTTCTTC. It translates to CASSGRLAGFLRPFF.

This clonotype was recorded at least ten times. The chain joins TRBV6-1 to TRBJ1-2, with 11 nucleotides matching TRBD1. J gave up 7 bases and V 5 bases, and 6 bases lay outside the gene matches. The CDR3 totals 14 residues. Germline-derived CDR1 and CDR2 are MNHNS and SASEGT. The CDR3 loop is CASSPGQGAGGYTF. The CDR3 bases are TGTGCCAGCAGTCCTGGACAGGGGGCAGGTGGCTACACCTTC.

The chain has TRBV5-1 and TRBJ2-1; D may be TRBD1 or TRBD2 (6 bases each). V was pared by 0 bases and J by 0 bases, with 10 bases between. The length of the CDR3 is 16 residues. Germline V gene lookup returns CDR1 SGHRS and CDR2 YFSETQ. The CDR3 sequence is CASSLEGGSSYNEQFF. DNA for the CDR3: TGCGCCAGCAGCTTGGAAGGGGGGAGCTCCTACAATGAGCAGTTCTTC.

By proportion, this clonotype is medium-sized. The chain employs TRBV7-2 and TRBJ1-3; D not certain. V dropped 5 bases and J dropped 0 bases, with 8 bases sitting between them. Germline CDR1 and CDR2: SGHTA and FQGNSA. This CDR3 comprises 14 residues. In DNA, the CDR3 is TGTGCCAGCAGCCCCGGACTCTCTGGAAACACCATATATTTT. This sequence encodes CASSPGLSGNTIYF.

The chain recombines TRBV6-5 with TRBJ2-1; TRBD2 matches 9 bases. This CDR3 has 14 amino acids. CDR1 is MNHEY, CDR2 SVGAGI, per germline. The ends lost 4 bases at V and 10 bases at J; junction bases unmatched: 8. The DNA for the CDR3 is TGTGCCAGCAGTTCAGCGGGGGGATCGGGGGAGCAGTTCTTC. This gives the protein CASSSAGGSGEQFF.

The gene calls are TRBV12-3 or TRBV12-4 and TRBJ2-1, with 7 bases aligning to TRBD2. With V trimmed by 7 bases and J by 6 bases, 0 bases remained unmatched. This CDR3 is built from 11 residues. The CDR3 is CASTGGNEQFF. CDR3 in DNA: TGTGCCAGCACGGGAGGCAATGAGCAGTTCTTC.

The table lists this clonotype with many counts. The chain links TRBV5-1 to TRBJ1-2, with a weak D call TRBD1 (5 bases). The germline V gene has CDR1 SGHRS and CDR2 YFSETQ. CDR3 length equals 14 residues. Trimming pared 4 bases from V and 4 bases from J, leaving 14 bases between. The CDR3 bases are TGCGCCAGCAGCGAGAAAAACGGGGGCTATGGCTACACCTTC. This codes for CASSEKNGGYGYTF.

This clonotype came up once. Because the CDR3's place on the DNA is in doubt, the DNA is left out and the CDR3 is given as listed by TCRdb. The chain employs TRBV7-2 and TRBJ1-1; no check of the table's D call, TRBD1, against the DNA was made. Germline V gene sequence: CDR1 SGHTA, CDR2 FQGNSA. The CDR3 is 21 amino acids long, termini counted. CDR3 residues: CASSFYICSADSRGENTEAFF.

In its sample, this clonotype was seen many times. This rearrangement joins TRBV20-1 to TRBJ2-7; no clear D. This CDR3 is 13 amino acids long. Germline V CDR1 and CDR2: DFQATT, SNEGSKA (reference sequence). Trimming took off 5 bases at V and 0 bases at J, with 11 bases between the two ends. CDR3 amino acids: CSALRGTSYEQYF. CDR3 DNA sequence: TGCAGTGCTCTCCGCGGCACCTCCTACGAGCAGTACTTC.

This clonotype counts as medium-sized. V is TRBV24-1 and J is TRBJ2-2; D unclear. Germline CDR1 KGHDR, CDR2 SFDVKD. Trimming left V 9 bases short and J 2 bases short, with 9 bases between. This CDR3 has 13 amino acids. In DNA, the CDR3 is TGTGCCACCCTCGCACGAAACACCGGGGAGCTGTTTTTT. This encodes CATLARNTGELFF.